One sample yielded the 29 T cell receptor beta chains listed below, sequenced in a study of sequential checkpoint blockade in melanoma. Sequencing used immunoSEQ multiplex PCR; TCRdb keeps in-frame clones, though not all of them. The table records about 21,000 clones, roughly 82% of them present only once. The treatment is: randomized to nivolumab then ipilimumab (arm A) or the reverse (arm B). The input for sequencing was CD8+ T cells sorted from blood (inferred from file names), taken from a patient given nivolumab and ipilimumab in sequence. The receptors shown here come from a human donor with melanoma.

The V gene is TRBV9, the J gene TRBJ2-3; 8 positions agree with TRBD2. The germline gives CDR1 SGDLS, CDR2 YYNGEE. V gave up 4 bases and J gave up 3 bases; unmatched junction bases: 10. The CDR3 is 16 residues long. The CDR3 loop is CASSPKAGAATDTQYF. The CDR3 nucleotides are TGTGCCAGCAGCCCAAAAGCGGGGGCTGCGACAGATACGCAGTATTTT. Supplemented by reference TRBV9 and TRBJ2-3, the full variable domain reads DSGVTQTPKHLITATGQRVTLRCSPRSGDLSVYWYQQSLDQGLQFLIQYYNGEERAKGNILERFSAQQFPDLHSELNLSSLELGDSALYFCASSPKAGAATDTQYFGPGTRLTVL.

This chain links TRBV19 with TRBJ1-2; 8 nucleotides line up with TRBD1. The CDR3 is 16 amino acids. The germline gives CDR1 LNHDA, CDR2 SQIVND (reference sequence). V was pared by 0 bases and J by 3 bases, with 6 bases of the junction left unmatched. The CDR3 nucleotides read TGTGCCAGTAGTATAGACCCGGACAGGGCCGACTATGGCTACACCTTC. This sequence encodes CASSIDPDRADYGYTF.

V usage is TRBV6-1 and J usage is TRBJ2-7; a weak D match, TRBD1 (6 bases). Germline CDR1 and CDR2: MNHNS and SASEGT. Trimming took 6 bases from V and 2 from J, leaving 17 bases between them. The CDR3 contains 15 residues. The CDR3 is CASSPRDTVTYEQYF. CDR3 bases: TGTGCCAGCAGCCCCCGGGACACCGTTACCTACGAGCAGTACTTC.

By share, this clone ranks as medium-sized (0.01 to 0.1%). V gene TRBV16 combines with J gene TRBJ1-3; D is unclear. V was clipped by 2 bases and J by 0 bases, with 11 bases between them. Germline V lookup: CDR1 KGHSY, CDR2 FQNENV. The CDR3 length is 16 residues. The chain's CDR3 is CASSQSYTASGNTIYF. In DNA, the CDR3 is TGTGCCAGCAGCCAAAGCTACACAGCCTCTGGAAACACCATATATTTT.

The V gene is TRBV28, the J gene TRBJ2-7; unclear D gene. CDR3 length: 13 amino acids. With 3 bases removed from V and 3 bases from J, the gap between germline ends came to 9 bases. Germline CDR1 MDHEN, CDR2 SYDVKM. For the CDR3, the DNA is TGTGCCAGCAGTTTGCGTATCGACTACGAGCAGTACTTC. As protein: CASSLRIDYEQYF.

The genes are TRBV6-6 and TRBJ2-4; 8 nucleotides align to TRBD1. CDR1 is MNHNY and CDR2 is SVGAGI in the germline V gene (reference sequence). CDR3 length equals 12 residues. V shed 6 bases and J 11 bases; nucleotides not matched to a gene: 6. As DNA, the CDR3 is TGTGCCAGCAGCACAGGGGGAAGGTTTCAGTACTTC. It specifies CASSTGGRFQYF.

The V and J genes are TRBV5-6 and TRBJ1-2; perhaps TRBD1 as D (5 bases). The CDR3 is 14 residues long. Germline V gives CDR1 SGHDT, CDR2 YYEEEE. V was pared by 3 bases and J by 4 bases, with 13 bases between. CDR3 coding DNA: TGTGCCAGCAGCTCGGACATCAGCCTCTATGGCTACACCTTC. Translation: CASSSDISLYGYTF.

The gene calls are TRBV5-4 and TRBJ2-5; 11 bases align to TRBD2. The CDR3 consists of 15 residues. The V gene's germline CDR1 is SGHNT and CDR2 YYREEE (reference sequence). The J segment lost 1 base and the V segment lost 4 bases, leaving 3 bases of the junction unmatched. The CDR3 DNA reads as TGTGCCAGCAGCATTAGCGGGGGGGGCCAAGAGACCCAGTACTTC. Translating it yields CASSISGGGQETQYF. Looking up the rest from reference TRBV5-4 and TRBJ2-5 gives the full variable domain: ETGVTQSPTHLIKTRGQQVTLRCSSQSGHNTVSWYQQALGQGPQFIFQYYREEENGRGNFPPRFSGLQFPNYSSELNVNALELDDSALYLCASSISGGGQETQYFGPGTRLLVL.

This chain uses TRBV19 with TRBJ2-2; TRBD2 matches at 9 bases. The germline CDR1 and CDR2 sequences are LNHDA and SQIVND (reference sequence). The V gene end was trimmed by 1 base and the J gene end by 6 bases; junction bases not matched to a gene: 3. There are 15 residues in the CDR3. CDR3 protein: CASSIARTSAGELFF. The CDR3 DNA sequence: TGTGCCAGTAGTATAGCCAGGACTAGCGCCGGGGAGCTGTTTTTT.

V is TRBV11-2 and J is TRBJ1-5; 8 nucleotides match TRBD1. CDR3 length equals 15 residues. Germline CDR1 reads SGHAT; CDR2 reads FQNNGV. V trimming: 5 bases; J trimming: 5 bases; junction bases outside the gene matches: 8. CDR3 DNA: TGTGCCAGCAGCGAGACAGGGGAATGGGATCAGCCCCAGCATTTT. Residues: CASSETGEWDQPQHF.

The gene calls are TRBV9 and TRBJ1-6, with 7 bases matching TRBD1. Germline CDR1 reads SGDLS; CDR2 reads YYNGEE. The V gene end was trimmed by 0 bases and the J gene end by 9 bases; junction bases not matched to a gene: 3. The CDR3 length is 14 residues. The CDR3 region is CASSVDRGPSPLHF. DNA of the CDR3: TGTGCCAGCAGCGTAGACAGGGGCCCTTCACCCCTCCACTTT.

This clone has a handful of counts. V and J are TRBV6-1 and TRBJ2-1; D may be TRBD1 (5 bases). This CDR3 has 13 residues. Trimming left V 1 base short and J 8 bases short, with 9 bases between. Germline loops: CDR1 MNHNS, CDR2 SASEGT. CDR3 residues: CASSEGWGYEQFF. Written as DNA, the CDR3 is TGTGCCAGCAGTGAAGGGTGGGGCTATGAGCAGTTCTTC.

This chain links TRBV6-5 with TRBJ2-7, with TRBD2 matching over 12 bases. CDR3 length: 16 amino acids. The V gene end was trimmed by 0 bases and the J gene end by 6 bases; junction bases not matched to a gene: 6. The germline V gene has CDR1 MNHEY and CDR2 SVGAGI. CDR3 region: CASSYSTGLAGIEQYF. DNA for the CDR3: TGTGCCAGCAGTTACTCGACAGGACTAGCGGGGATCGAGCAGTACTTC.

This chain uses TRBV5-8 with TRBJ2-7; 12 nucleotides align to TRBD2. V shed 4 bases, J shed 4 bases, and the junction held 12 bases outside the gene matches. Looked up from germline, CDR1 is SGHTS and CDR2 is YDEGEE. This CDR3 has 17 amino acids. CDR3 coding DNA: TGTGCCAGCAGCCCGACCCTCGGACTAGCGGGGCTATACGAGCAGTACTTC. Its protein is CASSPTLGLAGLYEQYF.

The CDR3 protein is CASSFIRTSGVLNTGELFF. The CDR3 nucleotides are TGTGCCAGCAGTTTCATTAGGACTAGCGGGGTTTTGAACACCGGGGAGCTGTTTTTT. V usage is TRBV27 and J usage is TRBJ2-2, with 12 bases identical to TRBD2. The V gene end was trimmed by 3 bases and the J gene end by 1 base; junction bases not matched to a gene: 9. Germline CDR1 is MNHEY and CDR2 is SMNVEV (reference sequence). The CDR3 is 19 amino acids.

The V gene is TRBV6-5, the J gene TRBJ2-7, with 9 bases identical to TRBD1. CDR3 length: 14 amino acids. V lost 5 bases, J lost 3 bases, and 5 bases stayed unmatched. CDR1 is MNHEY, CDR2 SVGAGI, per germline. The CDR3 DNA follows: TGTGCCAGCAGTGGGACAGGGTCGGTCTACGAGCAGTACTTC. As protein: CASSGTGSVYEQYF.

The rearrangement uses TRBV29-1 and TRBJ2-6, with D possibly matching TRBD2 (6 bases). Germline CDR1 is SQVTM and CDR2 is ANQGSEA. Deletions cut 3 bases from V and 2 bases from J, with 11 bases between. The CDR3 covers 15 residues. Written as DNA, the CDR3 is TGCAGCGTTGAGTCGTGGAGGGCTGGGGCCAACGTCCTGACTTTC. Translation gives CSVESWRAGANVLTF.

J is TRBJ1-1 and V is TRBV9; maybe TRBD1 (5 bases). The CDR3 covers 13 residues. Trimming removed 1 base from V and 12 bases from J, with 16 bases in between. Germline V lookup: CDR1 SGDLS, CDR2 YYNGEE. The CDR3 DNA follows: TGTGCCAGCAGCGTACAAACAGGATCCGAGACTTTCTTT. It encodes CASSVQTGSETFF.

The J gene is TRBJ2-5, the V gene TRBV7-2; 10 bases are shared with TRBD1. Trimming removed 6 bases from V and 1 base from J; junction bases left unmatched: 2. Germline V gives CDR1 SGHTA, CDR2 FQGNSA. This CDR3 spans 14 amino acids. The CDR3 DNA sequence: TGTGCCAGCAGGGGGACAGGGGCCCAAGAGACCCAGTACTTC. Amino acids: CASRGTGAQETQYF.

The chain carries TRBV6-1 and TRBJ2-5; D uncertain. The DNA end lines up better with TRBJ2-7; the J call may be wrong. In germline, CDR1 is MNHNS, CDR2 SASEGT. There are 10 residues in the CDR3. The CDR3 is CASNDYEQYF. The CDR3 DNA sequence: TGTGCCAGCAACGACTACGAGCAGTACTTC.

The CDR3 loop is CASSLTSGAYLYNEQFF. The CDR3 DNA sequence: TGCGCCAGCAGCTTGACTAGCGGGGCTTACCTATACAATGAGCAGTTCTTC. The chain links TRBV4-1 to TRBJ2-1, with 11 nucleotides matching TRBD2. Germline CDR1 and CDR2: MGHRA and YSYEKL. Losses at the gene ends were 5 bases for V and 4 bases for J; bases not matched to a gene: 10. The CDR3 spans 17 residues.

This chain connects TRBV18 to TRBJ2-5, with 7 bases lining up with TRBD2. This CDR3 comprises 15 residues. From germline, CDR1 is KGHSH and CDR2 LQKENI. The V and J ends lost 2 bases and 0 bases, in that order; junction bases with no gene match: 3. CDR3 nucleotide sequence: TGTGCCAGCTCACCAATGGGAGGGTACCAAGAGACCCAGTACTTC. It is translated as CASSPMGGYQETQYF. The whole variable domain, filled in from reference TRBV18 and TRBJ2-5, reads NAGVMQNPRHLVRRRGQEARLRCSPMKGHSHVYWYRQLPEEGLKFMVYLQKENIIDESGMPKERFSAEFPKEGPSILRIQQVVRGDSAAYFCASSPMGGYQETQYFGPGTRLLVL.

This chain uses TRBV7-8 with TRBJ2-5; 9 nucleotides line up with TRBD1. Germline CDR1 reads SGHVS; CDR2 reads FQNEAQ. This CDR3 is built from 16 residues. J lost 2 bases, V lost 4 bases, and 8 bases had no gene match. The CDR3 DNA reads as TGTGCCAGCAGCTCGGGACAGGGTAGTCGGCAAGAGACCCAGTACTTC. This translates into CASSSGQGSRQETQYF.

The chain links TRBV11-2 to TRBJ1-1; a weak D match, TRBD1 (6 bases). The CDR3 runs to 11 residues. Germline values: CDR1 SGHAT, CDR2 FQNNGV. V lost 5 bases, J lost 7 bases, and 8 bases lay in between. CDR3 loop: CASSKGVEAFF. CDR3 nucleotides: TGTGCCAGCAGCAAGGGGGTTGAAGCTTTCTTT.

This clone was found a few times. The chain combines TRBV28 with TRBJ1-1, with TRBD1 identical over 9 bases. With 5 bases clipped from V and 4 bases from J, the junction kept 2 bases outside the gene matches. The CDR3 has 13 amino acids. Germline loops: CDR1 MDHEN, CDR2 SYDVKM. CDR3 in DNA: TGTGCCAGCAGTAAACAGGGGGCCACTGAAGCTTTCTTT. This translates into CASSKQGATEAFF.

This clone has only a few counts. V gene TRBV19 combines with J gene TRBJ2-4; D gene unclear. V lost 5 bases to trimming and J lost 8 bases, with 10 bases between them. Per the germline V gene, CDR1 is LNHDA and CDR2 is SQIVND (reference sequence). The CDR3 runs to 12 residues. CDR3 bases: TGTGCCAGTAGTGCTGGCCAGTACATTCAGTACTTC. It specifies CASSAGQYIQYF.

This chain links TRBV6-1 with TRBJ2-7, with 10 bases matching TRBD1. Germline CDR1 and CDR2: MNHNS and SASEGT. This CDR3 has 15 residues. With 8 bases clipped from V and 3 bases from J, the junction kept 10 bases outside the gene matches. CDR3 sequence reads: CASPGQGGFGYEQYF. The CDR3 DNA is TGTGCCAGCCCCGGACAGGGGGGATTCGGCTACGAGCAGTACTTC.

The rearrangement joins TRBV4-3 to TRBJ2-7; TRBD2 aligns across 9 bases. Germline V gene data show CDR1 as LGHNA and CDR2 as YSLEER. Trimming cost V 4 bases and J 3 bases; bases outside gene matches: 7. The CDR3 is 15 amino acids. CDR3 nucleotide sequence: TGCGCCAGCAGCCCGGCCCTGACTAGCGGCTACGAGCAGTACTTC. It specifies CASSPALTSGYEQYF.

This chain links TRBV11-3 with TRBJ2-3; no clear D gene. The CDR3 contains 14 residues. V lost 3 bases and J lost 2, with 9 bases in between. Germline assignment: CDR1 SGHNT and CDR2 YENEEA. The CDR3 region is CASSLYSTTDTQYF. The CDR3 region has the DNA TGTGCCAGCAGCTTGTACAGTACCACAGATACGCAGTATTTT.